These 19 T cell receptor beta chains originate from one sample sequenced in a study of beta chain features in type 1 diabetes. TCRB transcripts that were expressed got sequenced, as all of the isolated RNA had been reverse transcribed. Measured with immunoSEQ multiplex PCR; TCRdb has only the in-frame clones, and not every one. The top ten clones hold roughly 2% of a sample with 150,000 to 190,000 clones, 11% of them seen once. Sequencing was carried out using central memory CD4+ T cells from blood. Source of these receptors: a man aged 18 to 35 in good health.

This clone was found a few times. The rearrangement joins TRBV9 to TRBJ2-1; TRBD2 matches 11 bases. Looked up from germline, CDR1 is SGDLS and CDR2 is YYNGEE. V trimming: 2 bases; J trimming: 7 bases; junction bases outside the gene matches: 11. The CDR3 is 17 residues long. The chain's CDR3 is CASSVDSLAGGYNEQFF. DNA of the CDR3: TGTGCCAGCAGCGTCGACAGTCTAGCGGGAGGATATAATGAGCAGTTCTTC. The whole variable domain, remainder taken from reference TRBV9 and TRBJ2-1, is DSGVTQTPKHLITATGQRVTLRCSPRSGDLSVYWYQQSLDQGLQFLIQYYNGEERAKGNILERFSAQQFPDLHSELNLSSLELGDSALYFCASSVDSLAGGYNEQFFGPGTRLTVL.

This chain joins TRBV1 and TRBJ1-2. TRBV1 is designated a pseudogene. There are 12 residues in the CDR3. The CDR3 protein is CTSSHPTEGYTF. The CDR3, as DNA: TGCACCAGCAGCCACCCCACCGAGGGCTACACCTTC.

The gene calls are TRBV30 and TRBJ2-7, with D perhaps assigned TRBD1 or TRBD2 (5 bases each). Germline V lookup: CDR1 GTSNPN, CDR2 SVGIG (reference sequence). This CDR3 contains 12 residues. DNA for the CDR3: TGTGTTACTAGGGGCTATAACTACGAGCAGTACTTC. It codes for CVTRGYNYEQYF.

This chain connects TRBV9 to TRBJ2-3; D is unclear. V gave up 2 bases and J gave up 3 bases, with 7 bases separating them. This CDR3 contains 13 residues. CDR1 and CDR2 from the germline V gene are SGDLS and YYNGEE. Here the CDR3 reads CASSVDGTDTQYF. Here the CDR3 DNA reads TGTGCCAGCAGCGTCGATGGGACAGATACGCAGTATTTT.

The rearrangement uses TRBV18 and TRBJ2-1; 13 bases map to TRBD2. CDR1 and CDR2 from the germline V gene are KGHSH and LQKENI. Trimming took 3 bases from V and 8 from J; bases not matched to a gene: 4. This CDR3 region has 15 residues. CDR3 nucleotide sequence: TGTGCCAGCTCACCGACCGGACTAGCGGGAGATGAGCAGTTCTTC. This sequence encodes CASSPTGLAGDEQFF.

CDR3 region: CSVATGTGRSDTQYF. As DNA, the CDR3 is TGCAGCGTTGCCACCGGGACAGGGAGATCCGATACGCAGTATTTT. V usage is TRBV29-1 and J usage is TRBJ2-3; 9 nucleotides line up with TRBD1. In germline, CDR1 is SQVTM, CDR2 ANQGSEA. Trimming cost V 4 bases and J 6 bases; bases outside gene matches: 11. The CDR3 loop spans 15 amino acids.

This clone appeared a few times. The J gene is TRBJ1-2, the V gene TRBV29-1; tentative D call: TRBD1 (5 bases). Germline V lookup: CDR1 SQVTM, CDR2 ANQGSEA. The CDR3 runs 15 residues. Trimming removed 4 bases at V and 8 bases at J, with 23 bases between. CDR3 amino acids: CSVGRGVGSAWGYTF. The CDR3 DNA is TGCAGCGTTGGCCGAGGGGTAGGGAGTGCTTGGGGCTACACCTTC.

The chain carries TRBV2 and TRBJ1-2, with D maybe TRBD1 (5 bases). Trimming removed 4 bases at V and 1 base at J, with 16 bases between. CDR1 is SNHLY, CDR2 FYNNEI, per germline. The CDR3 runs to 16 residues. The CDR3 DNA reads TGTGCCAGCAGTGGGTCTTGGGGCAGGGATAACTATGGCTACACCTTC. It translates to CASSGSWGRDNYGYTF.

This clone was counted only a few times. The chain couples TRBV28 to TRBJ2-1, with D possibly TRBD1 on 6 matching bases. Germline V lookup: CDR1 MDHEN, CDR2 SYDVKM. The CDR3 sequence is 15 residues long. With 6 bases removed from V and 0 bases from J, the gap between germline ends came to 12 bases. CDR3 DNA sequence: TGTGCCAGCAGCCCGGACAGAAGCTCCTACAATGAGCAGTTCTTC. Amino acids: CASSPDRSSYNEQFF.

The J gene is TRBJ2-7, the V gene TRBV29-1; D is perhaps TRBD2 (6 bases). This CDR3 comprises 14 residues. The V end was cut by 1 base, the J end by 6 bases, with 16 bases between. Per the germline V gene, CDR1 is SQVTM and CDR2 is ANQGSEA. DNA for the CDR3: TGCAGCGTTGAAGTGACTAGTCTCGTGGGCGAGCAGTACTTC. The encoded protein is CSVEVTSLVGEQYF.

CDR3 DNA sequence: TGTGCCAGCAGCTTGGTGATCGTAGGGCAGAGTAACTATGGCTACACCTTC. It codes for CASSLVIVGQSNYGYTF. The chain employs TRBV5-6 and TRBJ1-2; D remains unclear. Germline lookup yields CDR1 SGHDT and CDR2 YYEEEE. The V and J ends lost 0 bases and 1 base respectively, with 16 bases between them. CDR3 length: 17 residues.

This clone was counted between two and nine times. J is TRBJ1-5 and V is TRBV9; the D is unclear. From germline, CDR1 is SGDLS and CDR2 YYNGEE. V was clipped by 0 bases and J by 8 bases, with 12 bases between them. The CDR3 covers 14 residues. Here the CDR3 DNA reads TGTGCCAGCAGCGTAGGGTCAAGAGAGGAGCCCCAGCATTTT. This sequence encodes CASSVGSREEPQHF.

The V gene is TRBV28, the J gene TRBJ2-5; 8 bases agree with TRBD1. The CDR3 loop spans 12 amino acids. V lost 5 bases and J lost 5; bases outside the gene matches: 1. Germline CDR1 MDHEN, CDR2 SYDVKM. CDR3 nucleotides: TGTGCCAGCAGTCAGGGGGCGGAGACCCAGTACTTC. Translation gives CASSQGAETQYF.

V gene TRBV29-1 combines with J gene TRBJ2-3; D not certain. The V end was cut by 7 bases, the J end by 6 bases, with 11 bases between. The CDR3 sequence is 11 residues long. Germline V gene sequence: CDR1 SQVTM, CDR2 ANQGSEA. CDR3 DNA: TGCAGCGCTCCCTGGGGTGATACGCAGTATTTT. Encoded protein: CSAPWGDTQYF.

This clone was counted only a few times. The chain is built from TRBV27 and TRBJ2-7, with 11 bases lining up with TRBD2. Germline CDR1 and CDR2: MNHEY and SMNVEV (reference sequence). There are 16 residues in the CDR3. The V segment lost 6 bases and the J segment 1 base; nucleotides outside the gene matches: 8. The CDR3 region has the DNA TGTGCCAGCAGCCGATTCGGGACTAGCGGATCCTACGAGCAGTACTTC. Amino acid sequence: CASSRFGTSGSYEQYF.

The chain links TRBV9 to TRBJ1-1, with D uncertain. The CDR3 length is 15 residues. The V end lost 0 bases, the J end lost 1 base, and 10 bases lay between the germline ends. Germline values: CDR1 SGDLS, CDR2 YYNGEE. The CDR3 DNA sequence: TGTGCCAGCAGCGTAGGGGGAGGGAAGAACACTGAAGCTTTCTTT. As protein: CASSVGGGKNTEAFF.

Concerning this clone: The same CDR3 is also encoded by other DNA sequences in this sample. This chain joins TRBV6-6 and TRBJ2-7; possibly TRBD1 for D (5 bases). The CDR3 length is 16 residues. From germline, CDR1 is MNHNY and CDR2 SVGAGI (reference sequence). V was trimmed by 4 bases and J by 0 bases, leaving 16 bases between them. DNA for the CDR3: TGTGCCAGCAGTTCCCCTGGCAGGGCGAGCTCCTACGAGCAGTACTTC. It yields the protein CASSSPGRASSYEQYF.

This rearrangement joins TRBV7-2 to TRBJ2-1; 8 bases agree with TRBD1. Trimming at V came to 1 base and at J to 12 bases, leaving 11 bases not matched to a gene. From germline, CDR1 is SGHTA and CDR2 FQGNSA. The CDR3 sequence is 15 residues long. Here the CDR3 reads CASSLVGQGAGGQFF. CDR3 nucleotide sequence: TGTGCCAGCAGCTTAGTTGGCCAGGGGGCCGGGGGGCAGTTCTTC.

V and J are TRBV11-2 and TRBJ2-7; 11 nucleotides agree with TRBD2. CDR3 size: 16 residues. Trimming removed 2 bases from V and 1 base from J; junction bases left unmatched: 4. CDR1 and CDR2 from the germline V gene are SGHAT and FQNNGV. For the CDR3, the DNA is TGTGCCAGCAGCTTAATAACTAGCGGGAGTTCCTACGAGCAGTACTTC. The encoded protein is CASSLITSGSSYEQYF.